The entry below describes one T cell receptor beta chain. What it binds is not known. How the authors handled the data: ImmunoSEQ gave junction-only sequences without quality scores, so filtering differed. Sequenced by immunoSEQ multiplex PCR; TCRdb stores in-frame clones only, minus some. That table gives V, J and clone size, and the DNA gave D and trimming. The sample contains nearly 2 million clones, over 85% of which appear only once. In germline, CDR1 is LNHDA, CDR2 SQIVND (reference sequence). The CDR3 is made up of 15 amino acids. The V and J ends lost 5 bases and 1 base, in that order; junction bases with no gene match: 3. These data come from a study of shared clonotypes between healthy human individuals. General study results and limits: About 5% of naive CD4 clonotypes were common to several donors. Clonotypes shared by all four sorted-subset donors had higher generation probabilities than non-shared clonotypes. Clonotype sharing among the donors was expected to vary with sequencing depth.

Naive CD8 isolation took CD45RO-negative cells positively selected for CCR7 and excluded terminally differentiated effector memory CD45RA+ cells. This TCR was recovered from a man younger than 35 in good health. Sequenced input: naive CD8+ T cells sorted from blood. The genes are TRBV19 and TRBJ1-5; 9 bases map to TRBD1. The CDR3 reads CASSWDRESNQPQHF. CDR3 DNA sequence: TGTGCCAGTAGTTGGGACAGGGAAAGCAATCAGCCCCAGCATTTT.